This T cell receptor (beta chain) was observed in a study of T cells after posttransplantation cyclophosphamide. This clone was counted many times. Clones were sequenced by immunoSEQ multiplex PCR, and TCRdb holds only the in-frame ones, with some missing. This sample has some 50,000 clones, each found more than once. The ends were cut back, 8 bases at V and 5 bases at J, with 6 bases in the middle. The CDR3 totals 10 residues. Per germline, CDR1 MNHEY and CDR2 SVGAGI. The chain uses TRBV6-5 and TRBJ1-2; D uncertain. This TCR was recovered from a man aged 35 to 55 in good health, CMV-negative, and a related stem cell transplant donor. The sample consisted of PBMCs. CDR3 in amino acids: CASPPYGYTF. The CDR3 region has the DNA TGTGCCAGCCCTCCTTATGGCTACACCTTC.